This T cell receptor beta chain was sequenced during a study of blood T cell repertoires in COVID-19. On the study more broadly: The United States, Italy and Spain were the sources of the acute and convalescent COVID-19 samples.

This clone was seen more than once but under ten times. This specimen includes other DNA sequences encoding the same CDR3. Profiling relied on immunoSEQ multiplex PCR, and the TCRdb table lists in-frame clones only, not all of them. The sample has some 130,000 clones; 84% are singletons. Trimming took 1 base from V and 7 from J, leaving 11 bases between them. CDR3 length: 14 amino acids. Germline V gene data show CDR1 as LGHNA and CDR2 as YSLEER. Material for sequencing was PBMCs or T cells enriched from blood (not recorded which). This receptor was obtained from a man between 40 and 49 years old with acute COVID-19. This chain links TRBV4-3 with TRBJ1-5, with D possibly being TRBD1 (5 bases). CDR3 sequence reads: CASSQGRGDQPQHF. The CDR3 DNA reads TGCGCCAGCAGCCAAGGGCGGGGCGACCAGCCCCAGCATTTT.